Shown below are 10 T cell receptor beta chains from a single sample sequenced in a study of cytotoxic CD8 clonotypes in ibrutinib-treated CLL. Here immunoSEQ multiplex PCR was the method, and the copy in TCRdb shows in-frame clones only, minus some. The sample shows about 160,000 clones, approximately 80% of them seen only once. The specimen was PBMCs, collected after 24 months of ibrutinib treatment. These receptors all come from a human donor with chronic lymphocytic leukemia.

The chain employs TRBV30 and TRBJ2-7, with D possibly being TRBD2 (6 bases). Germline CDR1 and CDR2: GTSNPN and SVGIG (reference sequence). V lost 3 bases and J 3 bases, leaving 12 bases between the germline ends. This CDR3 has 13 residues. For the CDR3, the DNA is TGTGCCTGGAGCTCCGGGAGCCGCTACGAGCAGTACTTC. The encoded protein is CAWSSGSRYEQYF. Supplemented by reference TRBV30 and TRBJ2-7, the full variable domain reads SQTIHQWPATLVQPVGSPLSLECTVEGTSNPNLYWYRQAAGRGLQLLFYSVGIGQISSEVPQNLSASRPQDRQFILSSKKLLLSDSGFYLCAWSSGSRYEQYFGPGTRLTVT.

The chain uses TRBV14 and TRBJ1-2; D remains ambiguous. The V end was cut by 8 bases, the J end by 1 base, with 17 bases between. Germline CDR1 is SGHDN and CDR2 is FVKESK. The CDR3 sequence is 15 residues long. The CDR3 DNA follows: TGTGCCAGCGCTGAGCGACGGATCAGTAACTATGGCTACACCTTC. Its translation: CASAERRISNYGYTF.

To note about this clone: The germline gene is not matched at one end of the junction; a read error may be the cause. The chain links TRBV30 to TRBJ1-4; 7 nucleotides align to TRBD1. This CDR3 contains 13 residues. The germline V gene has CDR1 GTSNPN and CDR2 SVGIG (reference sequence). The DNA for the CDR3 is TGTGCCTGGAGTCGCCGACAGGGTGGCGGACTGTGTTTT. Amino acid sequence: CAWSRRQGGGLCF.

V gene TRBV28 combines with J gene TRBJ2-7; TRBD1 agrees at 8 bases. This CDR3 has 15 amino acids. The V segment lost 2 bases and the J segment 4 bases; nucleotides outside the gene matches: 7. The V gene's germline CDR1 is MDHEN and CDR2 SYDVKM. In DNA form, the CDR3 reads TGTGCCAGCAGTTTAATAACAGGGGGGCCTTACGAGCAGTACTTC. Protein product: CASSLITGGPYEQYF.

The chain joins TRBV19 to TRBJ1-3; no firm D call. Germline CDR1 and CDR2: LNHDA and SQIVND (reference sequence). The CDR3 has 15 residues. V lost 8 bases and J lost 0, with 14 bases in between. CDR3: CASAAISYSGNTIYF. The DNA of the CDR3 is TGTGCCAGTGCCGCTATTTCTTACTCTGGAAACACCATATATTTT.

V usage is TRBV7-3 and J usage is TRBJ2-2, with D uncertain. The germline gives CDR1 SGHTA, CDR2 FQGTGA. The V and J ends lost 2 bases and 4 bases respectively, with 8 bases between them. The length of the CDR3 is 14 residues. CDR3 amino acids: CASSLVGGTGELFF. The CDR3 bases are TGTGCCAGCAGCTTAGTGGGTGGCACCGGGGAGCTGTTTTTT.

V and J are TRBV19 and TRBJ2-5; D is undetermined. This CDR3 comprises 13 residues. Germline CDR1 LNHDA, CDR2 SQIVND (reference sequence). The V end lost 5 bases, the J end lost 2 bases, and 9 bases lay between the germline ends. As DNA, the CDR3 is TGTGCCAGTAGTTCGACCTATCAAGAGACCCAGTACTTC. Protein sequence: CASSSTYQETQYF.

The chain is built from TRBV9 and TRBJ1-3; D is unclear. CDR3 size: 14 residues. With 0 bases removed from V and 0 bases from J, the gap between germline ends came to 4 bases. Germline CDR1 and CDR2: SGDLS and YYNGEE. The CDR3 nucleotides are TGTGCCAGCAGCGTAGTTCCCTCTGGAAACACCATATATTTT. It translates to CASSVVPSGNTIYF.

This chain connects TRBV5-6 to TRBJ1-1, with a tentative D call TRBD1 (5 bases). In germline, CDR1 is SGHDT, CDR2 YYEEEE. The CDR3 extends over 14 amino acids. The V end lost 0 bases, the J end lost 7 bases, and 13 bases lay between the germline ends. The CDR3 sequence: CASSLVQLRDEAFF. The CDR3 DNA is TGTGCCAGCAGCTTGGTCCAGCTCAGGGATGAAGCTTTCTTT.

V usage is TRBV9 and J usage is TRBJ2-5; D might be TRBD2 (5 bases). The CDR3 totals 12 residues. Germline lookup yields CDR1 SGDLS and CDR2 YYNGEE. V lost 6 bases, J lost 7 bases, and 13 bases lay in between. CDR3 nucleotides: TGTGCCAGCAAGGGAGCTGGTGGGACCCAGTACTTC. Translated: CASKGAGGTQYF.